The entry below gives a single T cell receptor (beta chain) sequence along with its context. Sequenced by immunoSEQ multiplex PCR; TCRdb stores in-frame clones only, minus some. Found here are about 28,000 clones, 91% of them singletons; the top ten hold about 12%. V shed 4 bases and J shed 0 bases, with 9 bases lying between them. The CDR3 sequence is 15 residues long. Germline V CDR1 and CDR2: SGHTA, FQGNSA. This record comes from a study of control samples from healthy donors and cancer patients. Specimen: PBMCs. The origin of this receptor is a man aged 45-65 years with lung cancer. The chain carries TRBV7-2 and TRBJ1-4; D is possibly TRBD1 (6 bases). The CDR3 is CASSYQGTTNEKLFF. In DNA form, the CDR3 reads TGTGCCAGCAGCTATCAGGGGACAACTAATGAAAAACTGTTTTTT. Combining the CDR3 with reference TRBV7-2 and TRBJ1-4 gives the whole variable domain GAGVSQSPSNKVTEKGKDVELRCDPISGHTALYWYRQSLGQGLEFLIYFQGNSAPDKSGLPSDRFSAERTGGSVSTLTIQRTQQEDSAVYLCASSYQGTTNEKLFFGSGTQLSVL.